This T cell receptor beta chain was captured by sequencing in a study of response to subunit inactivated influenza vaccine. CDR3 size: 18 residues. Germline assignment: CDR1 SGHRS and CDR2 YFSETQ. Losses at the gene ends were 0 bases for V and 4 bases for J; bases not matched to a gene: 6. This clonotype turned up a few times. MiXCR, run by TCRdb on the RT-PCR reads, gives a single entry per CDR3 protein. The repertoire includes 500,000 to 700,000 distinct CDR3 sequences, around a quarter of them detected once, and about 2.8% sits in the top ten. The same data also went into a second study, on T cells expressing NK-cell markers. This second report adds: The authors made TCR beta cDNA libraries by 5'RACE template switching. This switching added a universal primer site and UMIs. Sorted T-cell subsets CD3+CD56+NKG2C+, CD3+CD56+NKG2C- and CD3+CD56-NKG2C+ were TCR beta-sequenced. Most of the eight sequenced donors were classified as HCMV-seropositive, and one was classified as seronegative. Dominant NKG2C+ clonotypes were found to form about 1.0-7.5% of CD8+ T cells in 5 or 6 donors. In a few donors, dominant clonotypes made up about 25-60.1% of CD3+CD56-NKG2C+ cells.

This chain links TRBV5-1 with TRBJ2-3; 15 bases fit TRBD2. The clonotype was recovered from a man over 45 who received an inactivated influenza vaccine. Sequencing was performed on CD4+ T cells sorted from PBMCs, taken less than 13 days after vaccination. The CDR3 here is CASSLALGLAGGADTQYF. In DNA form, the CDR3 reads TGCGCCAGCAGCTTGGCCTTAGGACTAGCGGGAGGGGCAGATACGCAGTATTTT.